One sample yielded the 22 T cell receptor beta chains listed below, sequenced in a study of T cell changes during pregnancy in multiple sclerosis. Clones were sequenced by immunoSEQ multiplex PCR, and TCRdb holds only the in-frame ones, with some missing. The table shows about 100,000 clones, with approximately 94% occurring only once. The sample consisted of peripheral blood, taken before pregnancy. The receptors come from a female donor with multiple sclerosis, enrolled in a pregnancy study.

The V call is TRBV4-2, the J call TRBJ2-7, with TRBD2 matching over 11 bases. The germline CDR1 and CDR2 sequences are LGHNA and YNFKEQ. The CDR3 contains 16 residues. V dropped 2 bases and J dropped 5; count of bases not matched to a gene: 8. This CDR3 reads CASSQPDVAGGNEQYF. The CDR3 nucleotides read TGTGCCAGCAGCCAACCGGACGTAGCGGGAGGGAACGAGCAGTACTTC.

The chain combines TRBV7-9 with TRBJ2-1; D possibly corresponds to TRBD2 (6 bases). This CDR3 is 11 amino acids long. V gave up 4 bases and J gave up 10 bases, with 8 bases separating them. Germline CDR1 reads SEHNR; CDR2 reads FQNEAQ (reference sequence). In DNA form, the CDR3 reads TGTGCCAGCAGCTGGGACTGGGAGCAGTTCTTC. Translated, it gives CASSWDWEQFF.

The genes are TRBV19 and TRBJ2-6; the D gene is possibly TRBD1 (5 bases). CDR3 length: 15 residues. CDR1 and CDR2 (germline): LNHDA, SQIVND (reference sequence). Trimming removed 5 bases at V and 0 bases at J, with 8 bases between. In DNA form, the CDR3 reads TGTGCCAGTAGTCGACAGAGCTCTGGGGCCAACGTCCTGACTTTC. Encoded protein: CASSRQSSGANVLTF.

The chain links TRBV5-1 to TRBJ1-1; 7 bases match TRBD1. Germline V gives CDR1 SGHRS, CDR2 YFSETQ. The CDR3 is 15 residues long. With 5 bases clipped from V and 1 base from J, the junction kept 8 bases outside the gene matches. The CDR3 nucleotides are TGCGCCAGCAGGATCGGGACAGACTGGAACACTGAAGCTTTCTTT. Protein sequence: CASRIGTDWNTEAFF.

The genes are TRBV29-1 and TRBJ1-2, with D possibly TRBD1 on 5 matching bases. Germline CDR1 and CDR2: SQVTM and ANQGSEA. The CDR3 length is 10 residues. The V end was cut by 6 bases, the J end by 4 bases, with 6 bases between. CDR3 sequence reads: CSVDSYGYTF. DNA of the CDR3: TGCAGCGTCGACAGCTATGGCTACACCTTC.

V is TRBV2 and J is TRBJ2-7; no definite D call. CDR3 length: 12 amino acids. Germline V gene lookup returns CDR1 SNHLY and CDR2 FYNNEI. The V gene lost 3 bases and the J gene lost 3 bases, with 6 bases spanning the gap. CDR3 DNA: TGTGCCAGCAGTGATAAGCTCTACGAGCAGTACTTC. Translated, it gives CASSDKLYEQYF.

The chain uses TRBV5-1 and TRBJ2-1; TRBD2 aligns across 11 bases. Germline-derived CDR1 and CDR2 are SGHRS and YFSETQ. This CDR3 has 16 amino acids. Trimming removed 4 bases from V and 3 bases from J; junction bases left unmatched: 6. The CDR3 sequence is CASSQGLAGNYNEQFF. The CDR3 DNA follows: TGCGCCAGCAGCCAAGGACTAGCGGGTAACTACAATGAGCAGTTCTTC.

The V gene is TRBV6-5, the J gene TRBJ1-2; D ambiguous. V gave up 6 bases and J gave up 4 bases, with 15 bases separating them. This CDR3 region has 14 residues. Per the germline V gene, CDR1 is MNHEY and CDR2 is SVGAGI. The CDR3, as DNA: TGTGCCAGCAGCCATGAACAGAGTTCCTATGGCTACACCTTC. It encodes CASSHEQSSYGYTF.

This chain links TRBV19 with TRBJ1-5; no definite D call. The length of the CDR3 is 14 residues. V was clipped by 4 bases and J by 5 bases, with 12 bases between them. CDR1 and CDR2 (germline): LNHDA, SQIVND (reference sequence). CDR3 bases: TGTGCCAGTAGTAAACGGACGGACTATCAGCCCCAGCATTTT. Translation gives CASSKRTDYQPQHF.

This rearrangement joins TRBV9 to TRBJ2-3, with D uncertain. CDR1 is SGDLS, CDR2 YYNGEE, per germline. The CDR3 length is 14 residues. The V and J ends lost 4 bases and 0 bases respectively, with 9 bases between them. The CDR3 nucleotides read TGTGCCAGCAGCCCAAGCGAGAGCACAGATACGCAGTATTTT. Translation gives CASSPSESTDTQYF. Full variable domain (missing parts from reference TRBV9 and TRBJ2-3): DSGVTQTPKHLITATGQRVTLRCSPRSGDLSVYWYQQSLDQGLQFLIQYYNGEERAKGNILERFSAQQFPDLHSELNLSSLELGDSALYFCASSPSESTDTQYFGPGTRLTVL.

The genes are TRBV5-4 and TRBJ2-7, with TRBD2 identical over 7 bases. The trim removed 2 bases at V and 2 bases at J, leaving 7 bases unmatched. Looked up from germline, CDR1 is SGHNT and CDR2 is YYREEE (reference sequence). The CDR3 contains 15 residues. CDR3 nucleotides: TGTGCCAGCAGCTTCAGCGGGACGGGGGCCTACGAGCAGTACTTC. It yields the protein CASSFSGTGAYEQYF.

This chain connects TRBV4-1 to TRBJ1-2, with a weak D call TRBD1 (5 bases). This CDR3 has 15 amino acids. The V gene's germline CDR1 is MGHRA and CDR2 YSYEKL. V gave up 3 bases and J gave up 4 bases, with 15 bases separating them. The CDR3 loop is CASSHGGDFAYGYTF. Written as DNA, the CDR3 is TGCGCCAGCAGCCACGGGGGGGATTTCGCCTATGGCTACACCTTC.

This clone appeared once. The chain links TRBV18 to TRBJ1-3, with a tentative D call TRBD1 (6 bases). In germline, CDR1 is KGHSH, CDR2 LQKENI. Trimming pared 4 bases from V and 0 bases from J, leaving 10 bases between. This CDR3 region has 15 residues. The CDR3 sequence: CASSLDRSSGNTIYF. DNA for the CDR3: TGTGCCAGCTCACTGGACAGAAGCTCTGGAAACACCATATATTTT. The entire variable domain, with the rest obtained from reference TRBV18 and TRBJ1-3, is as follows: NAGVMQNPRHLVRRRGQEARLRCSPMKGHSHVYWYRQLPEEGLKFMVYLQKENIIDESGMPKERFSAEFPKEGPSILRIQQVVRGDSAAYFCASSLDRSSGNTIYFGEGSWLTVV.

The rearrangement uses TRBV6-4 and TRBJ1-1, with 7 bases that match TRBD1. The CDR3 covers 13 residues. With V trimmed by 6 bases and J by 1 base, 2 bases remained unmatched. Germline V gene lookup returns CDR1 MRHNA and CDR2 SNTAGT. CDR3 DNA: TGTGCCAGCAGGGCAGGGGGGAACACTGAAGCTTTCTTT. It specifies CASRAGGNTEAFF.

The V gene is TRBV5-1, the J gene TRBJ1-1; D unclear. V was cut by 1 base and J by 0 bases, with 16 bases left in between. CDR1 is SGHRS and CDR2 is YFSETQ in the germline V gene. The CDR3 consists of 17 residues. The CDR3 DNA reads as TGCGCCAGCAGCTTGTACGGGAACCAAATTTTGAACACTGAAGCTTTCTTT. This translates into CASSLYGNQILNTEAFF.

The chain carries TRBV7-2 and TRBJ2-1; 7 nucleotides line up with TRBD1. The CDR3 contains 14 residues. V was clipped by 5 bases and J by 8 bases; unmatched bases: 9. Germline CDR1 and CDR2: SGHTA and FQGNSA. The CDR3 DNA follows: TGTGCCAGCAGCCTATACAGGGGAACGGATGAGCAGTTCTTC. It is translated as CASSLYRGTDEQFF.

The chain is built from TRBV7-2 and TRBJ2-7; D gene ambiguous. The CDR3 is 16 amino acids. The germline V and J ends were trimmed by 1 base and 0 bases, with 13 bases remaining between them. Germline assignment: CDR1 SGHTA and CDR2 FQGNSA. The CDR3 protein is CASSLEAPSSSYEQYF. Here the CDR3 DNA reads TGTGCCAGCAGCTTAGAAGCGCCTTCGAGCTCCTACGAGCAGTACTTC.

This clone showed up just a few times. This chain joins TRBV19 and TRBJ1-1, with D possibly being TRBD1 (5 bases). Germline CDR1 is LNHDA and CDR2 is SQIVND (reference sequence). CDR3 length: 14 residues. Trimming removed 8 bases at V and 1 base at J, with 14 bases between. This chain's CDR3 is CASDGGGWNTEAFF. The CDR3 DNA reads TGTGCCAGTGACGGTGGGGGGTGGAACACTGAAGCTTTCTTT.

In this sample, this clone turned up a few times. This sample also contains other DNA sequences that code for the same CDR3. The chain carries TRBV30 and TRBJ1-1, with a weak D call TRBD1 (5 bases). CDR1 is GTSNPN, CDR2 SVGIG, per germline (reference sequence). The CDR3 length is 13 residues. V was trimmed by 0 bases and J by 5 bases, leaving 10 bases between them. The CDR3 protein is CAWSVWGDTEAFF. CDR3 sequence (DNA): TGTGCCTGGAGTGTGTGGGGGGATACTGAAGCTTTCTTT. The whole variable domain, filled in from reference TRBV30 and TRBJ1-1, reads SQTIHQWPATLVQPVGSPLSLECTVEGTSNPNLYWYRQAAGRGLQLLFYSVGIGQISSEVPQNLSASRPQDRQFILSSKKLLLSDSGFYLCAWSVWGDTEAFFGQGTRLTVV.

The V and J genes are TRBV4-2 and TRBJ2-2; 10 bases are a match to TRBD2. Trimming cost V 4 bases and J 4 bases; bases outside gene matches: 3. CDR3 length: 15 residues. Germline V lookup: CDR1 LGHNA, CDR2 YNFKEQ. In DNA form, the CDR3 reads TGTGCCAGCAGCCGGCTAGCGGGAGTCACCGGGGAGCTGTTTTTT. Translating it yields CASSRLAGVTGELFF.

The chain uses TRBV5-4 and TRBJ2-1; 7 nucleotides line up with TRBD2. Germline values: CDR1 SGHNT, CDR2 YYREEE (reference sequence). V dropped 0 bases and J dropped 5; count of bases not matched to a gene: 8. This CDR3 contains 16 residues. The CDR3: CASSLAPSGPHNEQFF. Written as DNA, the CDR3 is TGTGCCAGCAGCTTGGCCCCTAGCGGTCCGCACAATGAGCAGTTCTTC.

V and J are TRBV7-2 and TRBJ2-1; 7 nucleotides align to TRBD2. Per germline, CDR1 SGHTA and CDR2 FQGNSA. Trimming at V came to 2 bases and at J to 4 bases, leaving 5 bases not matched to a gene. The CDR3 extends over 15 amino acids. The CDR3 protein is CASSLRDYTYNEQFF. The CDR3 DNA reads TGTGCCAGCAGCTTAAGGGACTATACGTACAATGAGCAGTTCTTC.